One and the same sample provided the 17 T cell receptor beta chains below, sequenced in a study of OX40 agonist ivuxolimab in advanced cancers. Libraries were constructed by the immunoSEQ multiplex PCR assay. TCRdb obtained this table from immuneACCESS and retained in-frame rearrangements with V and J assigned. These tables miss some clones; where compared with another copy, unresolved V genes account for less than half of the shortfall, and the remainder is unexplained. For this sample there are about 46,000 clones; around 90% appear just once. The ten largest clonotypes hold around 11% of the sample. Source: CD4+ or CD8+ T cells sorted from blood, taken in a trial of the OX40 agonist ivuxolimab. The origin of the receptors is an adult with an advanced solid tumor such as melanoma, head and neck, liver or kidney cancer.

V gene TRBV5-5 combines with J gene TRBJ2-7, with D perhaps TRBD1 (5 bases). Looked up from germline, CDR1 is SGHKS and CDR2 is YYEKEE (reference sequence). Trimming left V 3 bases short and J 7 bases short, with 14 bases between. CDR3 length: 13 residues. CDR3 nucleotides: TGTGCCAGCAGCTGGACCCCAGGGCGGGAGCAGTACTTC. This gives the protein CASSWTPGREQYF.

CDR3: CASSILRDRGSEKLFF. The CDR3 coding sequence is TGTGCCAGTAGTATTTTACGGGACAGGGGTAGTGAAAAACTGTTTTTT. The chain employs TRBV19 and TRBJ1-4; the match to TRBD1 covers 10 bases. CDR3 length equals 16 residues. Germline-derived CDR1 and CDR2 are LNHDA and SQIVND (reference sequence). The V segment lost 3 bases and the J segment 7 bases; nucleotides outside the gene matches: 8.

In DNA, the CDR3 is TGTGCCAGCAGCCAACGGACGGCGAACACTGAAGCTTTCTTT. Translation gives CASSQRTANTEAFF. The genes are TRBV4-2 and TRBJ1-1; D is undetermined. This CDR3 comprises 14 residues. V was pared by 2 bases and J by 1 base, with 8 bases between. The V gene's germline CDR1 is LGHNA and CDR2 YNFKEQ.

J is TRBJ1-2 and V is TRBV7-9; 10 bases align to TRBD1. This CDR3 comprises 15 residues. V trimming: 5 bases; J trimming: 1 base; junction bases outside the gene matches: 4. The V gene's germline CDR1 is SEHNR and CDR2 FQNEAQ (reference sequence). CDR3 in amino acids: CASSPRTGGNYGYTF. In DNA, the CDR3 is TGTGCCAGCAGCCCAAGGACAGGGGGTAACTATGGCTACACCTTC. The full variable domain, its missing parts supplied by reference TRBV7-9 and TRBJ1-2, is DTGVSQNPRHKITKRGQNVTFRCDPISEHNRLYWYRQTLGQGPEFLTYFQNEAQLEKSRLLSDRFSAERPKGSFSTLEIQRTEQGDSAMYLCASSPRTGGNYGYTFGSGTRLTVV.

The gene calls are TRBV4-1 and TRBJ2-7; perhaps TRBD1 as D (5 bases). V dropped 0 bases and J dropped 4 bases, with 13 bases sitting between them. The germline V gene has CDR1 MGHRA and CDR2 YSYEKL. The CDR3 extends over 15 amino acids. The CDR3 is CASSQDARSGYEQYF. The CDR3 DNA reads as TGCGCCAGCAGCCAAGATGCCCGTTCAGGGTACGAGCAGTACTTC.

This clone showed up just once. The CDR3 here is CAWSVLERWETQYF. CDR3 coding DNA: TGTGCCTGGAGTGTACTAGAGCGGTGGGAGACCCAGTACTTC. The genes are TRBV30 and TRBJ2-5; tentatively, D is TRBD2 (5 bases). CDR3 size: 14 residues. The germline CDR1 and CDR2 sequences are GTSNPN and SVGIG (reference sequence). Trimming left V 0 bases short and J 5 bases short, with 13 bases between.

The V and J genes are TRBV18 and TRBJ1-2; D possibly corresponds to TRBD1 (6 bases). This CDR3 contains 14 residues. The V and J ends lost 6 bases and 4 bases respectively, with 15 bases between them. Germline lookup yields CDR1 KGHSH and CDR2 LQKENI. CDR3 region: CASSPWDTSYGYTF. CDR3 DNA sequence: TGTGCCAGCTCTCCTTGGGACACCTCCTATGGCTACACCTTC.

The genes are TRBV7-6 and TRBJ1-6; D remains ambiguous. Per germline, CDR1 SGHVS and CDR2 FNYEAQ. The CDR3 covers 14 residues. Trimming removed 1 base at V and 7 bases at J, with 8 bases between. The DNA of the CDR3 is TGTGCCAGCAGCTTAGAAATAGGGAATTCACCCCTCCACTTT. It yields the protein CASSLEIGNSPLHF.

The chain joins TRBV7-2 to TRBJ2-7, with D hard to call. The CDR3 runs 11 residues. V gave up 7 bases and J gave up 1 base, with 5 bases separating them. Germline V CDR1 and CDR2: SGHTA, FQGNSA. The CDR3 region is CASTVSYEQYF. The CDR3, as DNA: TGTGCCAGCACCGTATCCTACGAGCAGTACTTC. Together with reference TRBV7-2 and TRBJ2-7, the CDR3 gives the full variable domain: GAGVSQSPSNKVTEKGKDVELRCDPISGHTALYWYRQSLGQGLEFLIYFQGNSAPDKSGLPSDRFSAERTGGSVSTLTIQRTQQEDSAVYLCASTVSYEQYFGPGTRLTVT.

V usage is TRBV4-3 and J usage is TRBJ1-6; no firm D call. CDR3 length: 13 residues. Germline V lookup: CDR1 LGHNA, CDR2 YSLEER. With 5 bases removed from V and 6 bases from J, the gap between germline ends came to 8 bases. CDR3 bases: TGCGCCAGCAGCGACCGACCTAATTCACCCCTCCACTTT. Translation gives CASSDRPNSPLHF.

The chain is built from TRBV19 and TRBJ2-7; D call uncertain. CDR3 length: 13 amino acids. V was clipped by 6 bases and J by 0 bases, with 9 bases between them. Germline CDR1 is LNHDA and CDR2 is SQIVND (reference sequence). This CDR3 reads CASSLDFSYEQYF. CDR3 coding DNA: TGTGCCAGTAGCCTCGATTTCTCCTACGAGCAGTACTTC.

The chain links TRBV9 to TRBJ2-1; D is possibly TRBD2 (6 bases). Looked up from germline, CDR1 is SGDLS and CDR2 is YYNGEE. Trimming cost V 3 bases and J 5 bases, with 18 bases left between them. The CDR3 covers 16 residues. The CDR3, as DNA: TGTGCCAGCAGCGCCTCCAGACTAGTAGATCACAATGAGCAGTTCTTC. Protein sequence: CASSASRLVDHNEQFF.

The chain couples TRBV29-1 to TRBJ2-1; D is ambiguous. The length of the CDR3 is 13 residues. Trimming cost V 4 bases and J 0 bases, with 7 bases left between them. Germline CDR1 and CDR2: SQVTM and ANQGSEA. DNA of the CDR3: TGCAGCGTTGGCGGTAACTCCTACAATGAGCAGTTCTTC. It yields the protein CSVGGNSYNEQFF.

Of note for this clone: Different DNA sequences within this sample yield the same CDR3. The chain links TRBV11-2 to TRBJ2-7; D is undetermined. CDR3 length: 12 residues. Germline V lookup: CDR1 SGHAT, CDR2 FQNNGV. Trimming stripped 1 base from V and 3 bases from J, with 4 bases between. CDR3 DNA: TGTGCCAGCAGCTTAGGCTTCTACGAGCAGTACTTC. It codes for CASSLGFYEQYF.

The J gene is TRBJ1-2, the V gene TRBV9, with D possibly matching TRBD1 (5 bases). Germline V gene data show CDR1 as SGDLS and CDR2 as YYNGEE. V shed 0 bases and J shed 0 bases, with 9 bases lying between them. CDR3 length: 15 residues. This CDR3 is CASSVGGSANYGYTF. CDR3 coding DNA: TGTGCCAGCAGCGTAGGGGGGTCGGCTAACTATGGCTACACCTTC. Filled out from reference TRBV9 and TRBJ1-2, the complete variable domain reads DSGVTQTPKHLITATGQRVTLRCSPRSGDLSVYWYQQSLDQGLQFLIQYYNGEERAKGNILERFSAQQFPDLHSELNLSSLELGDSALYFCASSVGGSANYGYTFGSGTRLTVV.

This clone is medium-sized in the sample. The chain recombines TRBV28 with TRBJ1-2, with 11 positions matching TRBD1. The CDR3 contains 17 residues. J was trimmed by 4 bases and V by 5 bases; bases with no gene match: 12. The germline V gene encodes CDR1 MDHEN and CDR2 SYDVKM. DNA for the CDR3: TGTGCCAGCAGTCTCCCCTCACGGACAGGGGGCCTCTATGGCTACACCTTC. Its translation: CASSLPSRTGGLYGYTF.

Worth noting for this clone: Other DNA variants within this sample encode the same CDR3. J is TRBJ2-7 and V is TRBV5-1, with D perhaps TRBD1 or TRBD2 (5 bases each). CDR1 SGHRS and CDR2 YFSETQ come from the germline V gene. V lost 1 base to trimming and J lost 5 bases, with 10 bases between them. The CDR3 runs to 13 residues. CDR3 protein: CASSLSGRNEQYF. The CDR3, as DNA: TGCGCCAGCAGCTTGTCGGGGCGCAACGAGCAGTACTTC.